This T cell receptor beta chain is from a study of OX40 agonist ivuxolimab in advanced cancers. Study-level background: Having had anti-PD-1, anti-PD-L1 or anti-CTLA-4 therapy before was allowed, and approximately 40% had some.

The assay was immunoSEQ multiplex PCR, and TCRdb's table has in-frame clones only and misses some. The sample yields tens of thousands of clones, about three quarters seen once. The CDR3 spans 13 residues. The J segment lost 9 bases and the V segment lost 4 bases, leaving 8 bases of the junction unmatched. Germline V gene lookup returns CDR1 SGHAT and CDR2 FQNNGV. On this clone itself: Its antigen is unknown.

Study outcomes and limitations: In the expanded peripheral T cells, antigen specificity was never determined. CD8+ T cells averaged more expanded clones than CD4+.

This TCR came from an adult with an advanced solid tumor such as melanoma, head and neck, liver or kidney cancer. The starting material was CD4+ or CD8+ T cells sorted from blood, obtained in a trial of the OX40 agonist ivuxolimab. The chain is built from TRBV11-2 and TRBJ1-2; 7 nucleotides line up with TRBD1. CDR3 sequence (DNA): TGTGCCAGCAGCTCAGGGGGAAGGAATCGCTACACCTTC. Amino acid sequence: CASSSGGRNRYTF. Looking up the rest from reference TRBV11-2 and TRBJ1-2 gives the full variable domain: EAGVAQSPRYKIIEKRQSVAFWCNPISGHATLYWYQQILGQGPKLLIQFQNNGVVDDSQLPKDRFSAERLKGVDSTLKIQPAKLEDSAVYLCASSSGGRNRYTFGSGTRLTVV.